This T cell receptor (beta chain) is from a study of control samples from healthy donors and cancer patients (TCRdb year 2020). Notes on this clone: This receptor's antigen is unknown. One junction end disagrees with the germline gene, perhaps due to a read error.

Counted from cysteine to phenylalanine, this CDR3 has 12 amino acids. CDR3 DNA is the only sequence kept; it has 36 bases, read in frame from the first base. Via the germline V gene, CDR1 is LGHNA and CDR2 YNFKEQ. Library creation used the immunoSEQ multiplex PCR assay. TCRdb stores this immuneACCESS table with in-frame sequences only. Part of the clones is absent; in the studies checked, under half of the shortfall reflects unresolved V genes, and no reason is known for the rest. Within this sample are 70,000 to 95,000 clones, with just over 90% of them counted one time only. Of the sample, roughly 0.9% falls within the top ten clones.

The sample taken for sequencing was blood. The chain joins TRBV4-2 to TRBJ2-7; a confident D gene designation cannot be given. The receptor was isolated from a woman between 25 and 40 years old in good health. The CDR3 sequence is CAGSQPSKEQYF. In nucleotide form, the sequence is TGTGCCGGCAGCCAACCTTCGAAGGAGCAGTACTTC.